Each of the 8 T cell receptor beta chains below was sequenced from the same sample in a study of blood T cell repertoires in COVID-19. The data were produced by immunoSEQ multiplex PCR, yet TCRdb's version contains in-frame clones alone and is incomplete. Of 350,000 or so clones listed, almost 90% were seen once; the top ten hold around 0.92%. Sequencing input: PBMCs or T cells enriched from blood (not recorded which). These receptors were obtained from a woman aged 25 to 39 who had been exposed to COVID-19.

The rearrangement links TRBV7-8 to TRBJ1-6; 8 bases fit TRBD1. The CDR3 length is 17 residues. In germline, CDR1 is SGHVS, CDR2 FQNEAQ. V lost 5 bases and J lost 7; bases outside the gene matches: 13. The CDR3 reads CASSPRRTGSKNSPLHF. The CDR3 DNA is TGTGCCAGCAGCCCCCGACGGACAGGGTCTAAGAATTCACCCCTCCACTTT.

J is TRBJ2-2 and V is TRBV19; a weak D match, TRBD2 (6 bases). The V gene lost 9 bases and the J gene lost 0 bases, with 11 bases spanning the gap. Germline V gene sequence: CDR1 LNHDA, CDR2 SQIVND (reference sequence). CDR3 length equals 14 residues. The CDR3 protein is CASRRGSNTGELFF. In nucleotides, the CDR3 is TGTGCCAGCCGCCGGGGGTCGAACACCGGGGAGCTGTTTTTT. The full variable domain, rest sourced from reference TRBV19 and TRBJ2-2, is DGGITQSPKYLFRKEGQNVTLSCEQNLNHDAMYWYRQDPGQGLRLIYYSQIVNDFQKGDIAEGYSVSREKKESFPLTVTSAQKNPTAFYLCASRRGSNTGELFFGEGSRLTVL.

This sequence joins TRBV19 and TRBJ2-5; weak D call: TRBD1 (6 bases). From germline, CDR1 is LNHDA and CDR2 SQIVND (reference sequence). Trimming cost V 6 bases and J 4 bases, with 15 bases left between them. The CDR3 is 14 residues long. The CDR3 sequence is CASSLPTGPETQYF. The CDR3 DNA follows: TGTGCCAGTAGCCTTCCAACAGGGCCAGAGACCCAGTACTTC.

This chain joins TRBV19 and TRBJ2-5, with a weak D call TRBD1 (6 bases). Trimming cost V 11 bases and J 9 bases, with 22 bases left between them. The CDR3 is 13 amino acids. Germline assignment: CDR1 LNHDA and CDR2 SQIVND (reference sequence). The CDR3 nucleotides read TGTGCCGTCCAGGGGAACTTTCAGACGCCCCAGTACTTC. Translated, it gives CAVQGNFQTPQYF.

The chain is built from TRBV7-8 and TRBJ1-3, with D hard to call. The V end was cut by 5 bases, the J end by 2 bases, with 10 bases between. The germline V gene has CDR1 SGHVS and CDR2 FQNEAQ. The CDR3 sequence is 14 residues long. The CDR3 spells CASSPEVTGNTIYF. The DNA for the CDR3 is TGTGCCAGCAGCCCCGAGGTAACTGGAAACACCATATATTTT.

J is TRBJ1-2 and V is TRBV4-2; D not certain. The CDR3 is made up of 15 amino acids. CDR1 is LGHNA, CDR2 YNFKEQ, per germline. Trimming cost V 0 bases and J 3 bases, with 11 bases left between them. CDR3 nucleotides: TGTGCCAGCAGCCAAGAGGTAGGAGGGCACTATGGCTACACCTTC. Protein: CASSQEVGGHYGYTF.

V usage is TRBV12-5 and J usage is TRBJ2-2, with 9 bases fitting TRBD2. The ends lost 2 bases at V and 3 bases at J; junction bases unmatched: 10. The CDR3 covers 18 residues. Germline V gene lookup returns CDR1 LGHNT and CDR2 FRNRAP. CDR3 residues: CASGLRGSGSSDTGELFF. The CDR3, as DNA: TGTGCTAGTGGTTTGAGGGGTAGCGGGAGTTCGGACACCGGGGAGCTGTTTTTT.

V is TRBV3-1 (or the pseudogene TRBV3-2) and J is TRBJ2-1; no firm D call. Looked up from germline, CDR1 is LGHDT and CDR2 is YNNKEL (reference sequence). V lost 2 bases to trimming and J lost 12 bases, with 14 bases between them. The CDR3 is 13 amino acids. The CDR3 here is CASSQTTGLLQFF. The DNA for the CDR3 is TGTGCCAGCAGCCAAACTACTGGCCTTCTGCAGTTCTTC.